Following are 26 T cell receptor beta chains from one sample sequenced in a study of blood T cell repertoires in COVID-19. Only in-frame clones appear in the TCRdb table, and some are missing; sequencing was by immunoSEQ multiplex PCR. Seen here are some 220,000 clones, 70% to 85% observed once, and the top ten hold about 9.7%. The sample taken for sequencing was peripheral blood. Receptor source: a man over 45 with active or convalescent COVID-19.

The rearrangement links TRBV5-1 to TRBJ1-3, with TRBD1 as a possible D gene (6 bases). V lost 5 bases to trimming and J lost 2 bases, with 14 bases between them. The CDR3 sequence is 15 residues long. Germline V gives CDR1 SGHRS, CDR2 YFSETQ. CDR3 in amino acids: CASSSTGIAGNTIYF. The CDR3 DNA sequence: TGCGCCAGCAGTTCCACAGGGATTGCTGGAAACACCATATATTTT.

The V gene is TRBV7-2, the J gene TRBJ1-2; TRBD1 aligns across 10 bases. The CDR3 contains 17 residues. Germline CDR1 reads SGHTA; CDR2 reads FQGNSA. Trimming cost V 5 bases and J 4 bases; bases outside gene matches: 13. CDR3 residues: CASSTRGQGRGIYGYTF. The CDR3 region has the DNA TGTGCCAGCAGCACAAGGGGACAGGGGCGCGGGATCTATGGCTACACCTTC.

CDR3 bases: TGTGCCACCAGTGACCCAAAGACAGGGGTCGAATCTGAAGCTTTCTTT. Its translation: CATSDPKTGVESEAFF. The chain links TRBV24-1 to TRBJ1-1; 8 bases match TRBD1. The germline CDR1 and CDR2 sequences are KGHDR and SFDVKD. The CDR3 is 16 residues long. V shed 4 bases and J 6 bases; nucleotides not matched to a gene: 12.

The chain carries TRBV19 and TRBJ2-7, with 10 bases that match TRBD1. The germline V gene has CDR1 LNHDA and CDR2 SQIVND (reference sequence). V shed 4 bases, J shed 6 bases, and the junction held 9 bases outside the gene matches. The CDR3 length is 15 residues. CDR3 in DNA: TGTGCCAGTAGTAGACCCGGGACAGGGGAGCGCGAGCAGTACTTC. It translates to CASSRPGTGEREQYF.

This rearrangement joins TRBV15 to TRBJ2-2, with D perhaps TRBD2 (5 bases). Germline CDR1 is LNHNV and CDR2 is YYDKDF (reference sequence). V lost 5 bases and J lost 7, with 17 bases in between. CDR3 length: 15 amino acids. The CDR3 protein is CATSPYRGAHGELFF. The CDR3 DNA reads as TGTGCCACCAGCCCCTATCGGGGAGCGCACGGGGAGCTGTTTTTT. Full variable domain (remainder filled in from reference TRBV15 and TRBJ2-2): DAMVIQNPRYQVTQFGKPVTLSCSQTLNHNVMYWYQQKSSQAPKLLFHYYDKDFNNEADTPDNFQSRRPNTSFCFLDIRSPGLGDTAMYLCATSPYRGAHGELFFGEGSRLTVL.

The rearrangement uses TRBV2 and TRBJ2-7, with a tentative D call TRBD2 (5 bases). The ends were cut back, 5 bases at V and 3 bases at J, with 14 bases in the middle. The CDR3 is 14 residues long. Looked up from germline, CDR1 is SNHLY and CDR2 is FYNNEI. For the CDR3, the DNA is TGTGCCAGCAGTCCAGGCGGGTCCTTCTACGAGCAGTACTTC. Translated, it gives CASSPGGSFYEQYF.

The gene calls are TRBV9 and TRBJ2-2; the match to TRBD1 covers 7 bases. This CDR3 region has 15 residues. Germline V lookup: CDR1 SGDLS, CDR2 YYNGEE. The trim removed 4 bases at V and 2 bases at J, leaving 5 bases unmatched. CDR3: CASSLGTANTGELFF. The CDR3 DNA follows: TGTGCCAGCAGCCTCGGGACAGCAAACACCGGGGAGCTGTTTTTT.

CDR3 in DNA: TGTGCCAGCAGTGGGGCAGACTATGGCTACACCTTC. Amino acid sequence: CASSGADYGYTF. The rearrangement joins TRBV2 to TRBJ1-2; D ambiguous. Germline loops: CDR1 SNHLY, CDR2 FYNNEI. The CDR3 loop spans 12 amino acids. V was trimmed by 4 bases and J by 3 bases, leaving 6 bases between them.

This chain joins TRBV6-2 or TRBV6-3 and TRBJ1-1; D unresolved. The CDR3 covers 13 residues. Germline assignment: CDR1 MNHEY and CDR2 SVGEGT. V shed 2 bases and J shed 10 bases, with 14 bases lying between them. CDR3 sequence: CASSYRSELGAFF. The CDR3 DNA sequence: TGTGCCAGCAGTTACAGGTCGGAGCTAGGAGCTTTCTTT.

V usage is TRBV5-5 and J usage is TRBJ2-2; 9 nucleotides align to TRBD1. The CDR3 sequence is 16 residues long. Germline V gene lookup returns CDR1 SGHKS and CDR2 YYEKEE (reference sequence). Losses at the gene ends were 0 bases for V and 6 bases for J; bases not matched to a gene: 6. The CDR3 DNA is TGTGCCAGCAGCTTGGCCTCGAGGACAGGGGCCGGGGAGCTGTTTTTT. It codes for CASSLASRTGAGELFF. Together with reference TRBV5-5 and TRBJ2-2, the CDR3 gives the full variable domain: DAGVTQSPTHLIKTRGQQVTLRCSPISGHKSVSWYQQVLGQGPQFIFQYYEKEERGRGNFPDRFSARQFPNYSSELNVNALLLGDSALYLCASSLASRTGAGELFFGEGSRLTVL.

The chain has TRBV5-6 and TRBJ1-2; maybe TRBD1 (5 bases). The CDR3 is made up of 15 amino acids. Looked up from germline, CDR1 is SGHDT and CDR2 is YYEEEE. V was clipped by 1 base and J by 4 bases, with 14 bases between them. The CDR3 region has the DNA TGTGCCAGCAGCTTGCAAGGCAGGGAAGGCTATGGCTACACCTTC. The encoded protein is CASSLQGREGYGYTF.

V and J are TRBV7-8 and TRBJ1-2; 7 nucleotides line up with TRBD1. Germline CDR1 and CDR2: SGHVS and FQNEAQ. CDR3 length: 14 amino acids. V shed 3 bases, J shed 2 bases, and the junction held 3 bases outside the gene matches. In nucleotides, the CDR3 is TGTGCCAGCAGCTTCGACAGGGCGAACTATGGCTACACCTTC. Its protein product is CASSFDRANYGYTF.

In nucleotides, the CDR3 is TGTGCCAGCTCACCAGACGAACGGGTGGATGAGCAGTTCTTC. It encodes CASSPDERVDEQFF. The V and J genes are TRBV18 and TRBJ2-1; D is unclear. CDR3 length equals 14 residues. Trimming shortened V by 2 bases and J by 8 bases, and 13 bases separated the two germline ends. From germline, CDR1 is KGHSH and CDR2 LQKENI.

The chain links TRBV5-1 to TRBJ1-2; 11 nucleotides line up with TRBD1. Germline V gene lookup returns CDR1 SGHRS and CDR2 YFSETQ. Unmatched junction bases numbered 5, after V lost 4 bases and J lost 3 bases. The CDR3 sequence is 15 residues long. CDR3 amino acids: CASSPDRGPYYGYTF. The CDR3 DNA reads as TGCGCCAGCAGCCCGGACAGGGGGCCCTACTATGGCTACACCTTC.

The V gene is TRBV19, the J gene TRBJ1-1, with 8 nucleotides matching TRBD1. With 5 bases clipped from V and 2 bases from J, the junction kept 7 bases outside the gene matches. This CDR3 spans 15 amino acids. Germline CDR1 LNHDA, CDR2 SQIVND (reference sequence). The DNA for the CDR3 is TGTGCCAGTAGTGTTCTATCAGGGGGCAACACTGAAGCTTTCTTT. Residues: CASSVLSGGNTEAFF.

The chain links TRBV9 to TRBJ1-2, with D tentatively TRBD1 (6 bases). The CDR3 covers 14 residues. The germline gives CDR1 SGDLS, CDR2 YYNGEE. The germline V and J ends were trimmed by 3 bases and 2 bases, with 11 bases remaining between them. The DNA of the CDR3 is TGTGCCAGCAGCGATGGACAGTTAAACTATGGCTACACCTTC. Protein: CASSDGQLNYGYTF.

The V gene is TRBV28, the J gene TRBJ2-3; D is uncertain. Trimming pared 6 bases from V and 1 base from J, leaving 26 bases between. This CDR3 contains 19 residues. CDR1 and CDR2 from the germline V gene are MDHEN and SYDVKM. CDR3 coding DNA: TGTGCCAGCAGACCCCGGGTTCCGAGGCTTATGAAGCGCACAGATACGCAGTATTTT. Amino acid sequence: CASRPRVPRLMKRTDTQYF.

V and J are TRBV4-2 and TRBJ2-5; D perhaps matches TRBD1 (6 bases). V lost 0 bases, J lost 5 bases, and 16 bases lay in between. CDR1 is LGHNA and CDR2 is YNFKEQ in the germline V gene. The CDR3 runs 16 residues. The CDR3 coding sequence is TGTGCCAGCAGCCAAGATGAGGCCAGGGGTGGTGAGACCCAGTACTTC. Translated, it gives CASSQDEARGGETQYF.

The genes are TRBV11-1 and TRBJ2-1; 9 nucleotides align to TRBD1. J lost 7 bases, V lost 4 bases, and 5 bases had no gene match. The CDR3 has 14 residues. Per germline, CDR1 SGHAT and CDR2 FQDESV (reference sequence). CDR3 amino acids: CASSYRGPWNEQFF. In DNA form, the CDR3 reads TGTGCCAGCAGCTACAGGGGGCCGTGGAATGAGCAGTTCTTC.

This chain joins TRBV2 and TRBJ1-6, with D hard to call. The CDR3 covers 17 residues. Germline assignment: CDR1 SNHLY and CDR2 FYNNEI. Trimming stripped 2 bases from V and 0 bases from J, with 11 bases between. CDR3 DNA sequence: TGTGCCAGCAGTGAACAGGTTCTGAGCTCCTATAATTCACCCCTCCACTTT. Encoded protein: CASSEQVLSSYNSPLHF.

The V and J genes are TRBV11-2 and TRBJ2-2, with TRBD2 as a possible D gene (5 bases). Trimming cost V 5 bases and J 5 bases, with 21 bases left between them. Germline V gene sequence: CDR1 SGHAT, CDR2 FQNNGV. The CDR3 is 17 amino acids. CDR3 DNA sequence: TGTGCCAGCAGCCCCGGACTCTTATACACGGTAACCGGGGAGCTGTTTTTT. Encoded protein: CASSPGLLYTVTGELFF.

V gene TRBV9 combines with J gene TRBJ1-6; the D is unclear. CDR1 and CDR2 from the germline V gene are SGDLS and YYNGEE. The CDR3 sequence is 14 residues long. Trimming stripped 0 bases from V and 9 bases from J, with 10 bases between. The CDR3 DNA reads TGTGCCAGCAGCGTAGGAGGGTTGGGTTCACCCCTCCACTTT. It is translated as CASSVGGLGSPLHF. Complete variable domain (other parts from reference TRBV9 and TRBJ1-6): DSGVTQTPKHLITATGQRVTLRCSPRSGDLSVYWYQQSLDQGLQFLIQYYNGEERAKGNILERFSAQQFPDLHSELNLSSLELGDSALYFCASSVGGLGSPLHFGNGTRLTVT.

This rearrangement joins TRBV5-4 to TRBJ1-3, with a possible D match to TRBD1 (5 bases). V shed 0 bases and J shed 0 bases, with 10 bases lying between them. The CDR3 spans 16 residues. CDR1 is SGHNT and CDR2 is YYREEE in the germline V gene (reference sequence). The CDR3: CASSLAGDSSGNTIYF. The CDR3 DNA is TGTGCCAGCAGCTTGGCGGGGGATAGCTCTGGAAACACCATATATTTT.

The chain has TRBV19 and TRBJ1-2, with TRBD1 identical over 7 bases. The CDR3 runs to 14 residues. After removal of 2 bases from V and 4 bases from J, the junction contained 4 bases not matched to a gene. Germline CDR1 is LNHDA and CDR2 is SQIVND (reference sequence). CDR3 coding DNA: TGTGCCAGTAGTATAATGACAGGGCCCTATGGCTACACCTTC. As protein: CASSIMTGPYGYTF.

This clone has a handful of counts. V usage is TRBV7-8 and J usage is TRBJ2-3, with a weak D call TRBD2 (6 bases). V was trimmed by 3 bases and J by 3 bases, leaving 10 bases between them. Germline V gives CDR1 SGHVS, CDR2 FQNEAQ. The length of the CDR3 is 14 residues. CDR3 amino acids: CASSFRGRTDTQYF. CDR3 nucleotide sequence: TGTGCCAGCAGCTTCCGTGGGAGGACAGATACGCAGTATTTT.

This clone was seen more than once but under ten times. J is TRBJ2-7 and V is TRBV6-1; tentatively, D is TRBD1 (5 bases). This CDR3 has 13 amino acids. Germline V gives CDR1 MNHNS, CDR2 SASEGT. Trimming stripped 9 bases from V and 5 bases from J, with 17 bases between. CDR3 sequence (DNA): TGTGCCAGTAATGGCAGGGTAGGAAACGAGCAGTACTTC. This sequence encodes CASNGRVGNEQYF.